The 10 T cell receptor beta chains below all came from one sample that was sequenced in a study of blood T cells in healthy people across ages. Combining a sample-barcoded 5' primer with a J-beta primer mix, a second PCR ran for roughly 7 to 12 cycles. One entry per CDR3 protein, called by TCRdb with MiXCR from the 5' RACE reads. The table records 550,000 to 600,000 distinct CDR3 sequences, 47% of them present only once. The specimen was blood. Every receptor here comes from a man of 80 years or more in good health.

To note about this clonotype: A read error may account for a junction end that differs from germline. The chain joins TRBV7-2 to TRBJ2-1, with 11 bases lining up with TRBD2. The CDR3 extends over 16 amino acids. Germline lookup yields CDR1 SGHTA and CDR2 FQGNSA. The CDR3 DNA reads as TGTGCCAGCAGCGTAGCGGGGGGGTCCTCCTACAATGAGCAGTTCTTC. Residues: CASSVAGGSSYNEQFF. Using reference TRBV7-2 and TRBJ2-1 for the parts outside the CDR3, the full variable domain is GAGVSQSPSNKVTEKGKDVELRCDPISGHTALYWYRQSLGQGLEFLIYFQGNSAPDKSGLPSDRFSAERTGGSVSTLTIQRTQQEDSAVYLCASSVAGGSSYNEQFFGPGTRLTVL.

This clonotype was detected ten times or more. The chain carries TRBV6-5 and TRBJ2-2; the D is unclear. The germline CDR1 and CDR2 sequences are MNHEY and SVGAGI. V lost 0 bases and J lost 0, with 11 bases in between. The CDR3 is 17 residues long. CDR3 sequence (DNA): TGTGCCAGCAGTTACTCCGGCAGCGTAGCGAACACCGGGGAGCTGTTTTTT. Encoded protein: CASSYSGSVANTGELFF.

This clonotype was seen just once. This chain's CDR3 is CASSQERQVQPQHF. In nucleotides, the CDR3 is TGCGCCAGCAGCCAAGAGCGACAGGTTCAGCCCCAGCATTTT. J is TRBJ1-5 and V is TRBV4-3, with a tentative D call TRBD1 (6 bases). The length of the CDR3 is 14 residues. Germline V gene data show CDR1 as LGHNA and CDR2 as YSLEER. V was trimmed by 0 bases and J by 6 bases, leaving 9 bases between them.

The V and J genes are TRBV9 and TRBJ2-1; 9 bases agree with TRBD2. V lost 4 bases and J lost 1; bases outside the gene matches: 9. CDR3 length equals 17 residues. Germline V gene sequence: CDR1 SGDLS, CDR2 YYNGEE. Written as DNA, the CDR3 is TGTGCCAGCAGCCCCGGGGCTCTAGCGGGGTCCTACAATGAGCAGTTCTTC. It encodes CASSPGALAGSYNEQFF.

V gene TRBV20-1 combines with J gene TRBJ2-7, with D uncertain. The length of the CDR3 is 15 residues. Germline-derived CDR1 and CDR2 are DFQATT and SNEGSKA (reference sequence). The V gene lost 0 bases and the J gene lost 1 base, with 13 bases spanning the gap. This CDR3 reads CSARDPTGGSYEQYF. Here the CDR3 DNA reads TGCAGTGCTAGAGATCCTACCGGTGGGTCCTACGAGCAGTACTTC.

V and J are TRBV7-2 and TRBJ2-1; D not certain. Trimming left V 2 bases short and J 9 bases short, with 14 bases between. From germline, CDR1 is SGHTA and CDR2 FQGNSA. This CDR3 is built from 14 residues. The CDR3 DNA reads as TGTGCCAGCAGCTTAATCAGTGTGTTGGGTGAGCAGTTCTTC. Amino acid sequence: CASSLISVLGEQFF.

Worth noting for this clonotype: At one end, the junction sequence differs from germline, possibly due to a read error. The CDR3 bases are TGTGCCTGCAGCCTCCAAGCGCGGGGCCTAAAAGATACGCAGTATTTT. Amino acids: CACSLQARGLKDTQYF. The rearrangement links TRBV6-5 to TRBJ2-3, with D possibly matching TRBD2 (6 bases). This CDR3 region has 16 residues. Germline lookup yields CDR1 MNHEY and CDR2 SVGAGI.

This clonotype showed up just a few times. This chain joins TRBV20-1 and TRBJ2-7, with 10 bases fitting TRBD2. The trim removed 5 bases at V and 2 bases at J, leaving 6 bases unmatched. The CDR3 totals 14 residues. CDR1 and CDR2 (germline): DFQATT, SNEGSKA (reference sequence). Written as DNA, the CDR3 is TGCAGTGCTTATACTAGCGGGACCGCCTACGAGCAGTACTTC. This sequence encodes CSAYTSGTAYEQYF.

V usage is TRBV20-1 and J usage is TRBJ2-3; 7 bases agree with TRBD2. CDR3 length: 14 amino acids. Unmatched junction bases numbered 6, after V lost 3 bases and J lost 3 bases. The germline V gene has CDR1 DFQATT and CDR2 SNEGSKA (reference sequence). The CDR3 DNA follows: TGCAGTGCTAGCCCAGCGGGACCGACAGATACGCAGTATTTT. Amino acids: CSASPAGPTDTQYF.

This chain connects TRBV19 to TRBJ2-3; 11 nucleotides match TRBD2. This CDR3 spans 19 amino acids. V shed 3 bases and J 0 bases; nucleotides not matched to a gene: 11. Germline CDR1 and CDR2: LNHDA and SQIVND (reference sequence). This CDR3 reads CASSIGGPGLAGSTDTQYF. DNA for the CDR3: TGTGCCAGTAGTATTGGGGGGCCCGGACTAGCGGGCAGCACAGATACGCAGTATTTT.